The present TCR beta chain was sequenced within a study of shared clonotypes between healthy human individuals (TCRdb year 2020). In terms of the full investigation: A couple of women and three men aged 18 to 49 years were included in the cohort. Each donor's leukapheresis produced roughly between about 0.8 and 8.9 billion PBMCs. Blood TCR repertoires of roughly 5 healthy adults were deeply sequenced to estimate repertoire size and the extent of clonotype sharing between individuals. To increase sequencing depth and limit assay-specific biases, TCR repertoire library preparation and sequencing were carried out by different laboratories using diverse techniques. For each donor, CD4 naive and CD4 memory were each run on three plates, CD8 naive on two plates, and CD8 memory on one plate. Broader findings and caveats from the paper: Incomplete sequencing was indicated by rarefaction of sorted-subset datasets, despite the large sequencing depth. The small number of donors limited the genetic and exposure-history diversity represented. Based on pairwise subsampling, the degree of clonotype sharing among donors was expected to be affected by sequencing depth. Sampling was restricted to blood, and TCR repertoires in tissue are likely to differ from TCR repertoires in blood. Around 5.4% of naive CD4, 3.5% of naive CD8, around 2.3% of memory CD4, and approximately 0.4% of memory CD8 clonotypes were shared across several donors. Higher generation probabilities were observed for clonotypes shared by all four sorted-subset donors than for non-shared clonotypes. Naive subsets generally had larger estimated clonotype richness than memory subsets.

CD8 naive samples were CD45RO-negative cells positively selected for CCR7, giving a CD45RA+CCR7+ population that excluded TemRA cells. The donors were healthy, HIV-negative adults who had no recently reported acute infections or vaccinations. Every donor was a Caucasian adult living in Nashville, Tennessee, USA. Blood was collected by leukapheresis, and PBMCs were isolated by Ficoll-Histopaque density gradient centrifugation and then cryopreserved in liquid nitrogen vapor phase. Analytical flow cytometry was used to check the purity and quantity of every magnetically sorted T cell population. Genomic DNA was isolated from each sorted fraction and quantified by UV absorbance on a Nanodrop 2000c. In the case of this clone: Its antigen is currently not known. Base qualities are not recorded, but no much larger clone differs from it by a single base.

TCR CDR3 regions were amplified from genomic DNA by multiplex PCR using the deep immunoSEQ assay. Genomic DNA extracted from each cell subset was distributed evenly over all wells of several immunoSEQ 96-well plates, and each plate served as one replicate. For sorted subsets, approximately 210 ng genomic DNA, equal to tens of thousands of T cell genomes, was loaded into each replicate PCR. Purified libraries were quantified with a Qubit 3.0 fluorometer, sized on a Bioanalyzer 2100, and re-quantified with the KAPA Library Quantification kit. Every immunoSEQ 96-well plate was sequenced on a separate single-read 150-cycle Illumina NextSeq 550 flow cell. On the study's bioinformatics: The immunoSEQ output contained only junctional sequences without quality scores, so filtering could not match that applied to full-length reads. To assign V/J genes and CDR3, sequences were annotated using PyIR, a Python wrapper for IgBLAST v1.9, with IMGT germline references. Reads were filtered out if the reads had weak V/J assignments (E-value above 1e-6), no CDR3, stop codons, out-of-frame junctions, or ambiguous translated residues. V3J clonotypes were defined as sequences sharing an identical inferred V gene, J gene, and CDR3 amino acid sequence. The percentage overlap between two repertoires was calculated by dividing the number of shared unique clonotypes by the size of the smaller repertoire. Richness of each repertoire was evaluated using RTK rarefaction, the Chao1 estimator, and Recon v2.1 estimates of unobserved clonotypes. For all TCRbeta clonotypes obtained by the gDNA method from a handful of donors, generation probabilities were computed with OLGA. TCRdb stores this immuneACCESS table with in-frame sequences only. Part of the clones is absent; in the studies checked, under half of the shortfall reflects unresolved V genes, and no reason is known for the rest. That table furnishes V, J and clone size, whereas the DNA furnished D and trimming. The sample table holds roughly 810,000 clones, of which approximately 97% were seen once. Less than 0.3% of the sample belongs to the ten largest clones.

The V end loses 2 bases and the J end loses 3 bases, and a stretch of 13 bases separates them. CDR1 and CDR2 (MDHEN, SYDVKM) derive from the germline V gene. The cysteine opens and the phenylalanine closes a CDR3 of 15 amino acids. The kept DNA is CDR3 alone, 45 bases in frame from the first base. The chain uses TRBV28 and TRBJ1-1; 5 matching bases give a weak D call of TRBD1. The specimen sequenced was naive CD8+ T cells sorted from blood. Taken with the paper, the label for cell subset or site translates to: CD45RA+CCR7+. The clonotype comes from a man younger than 45 in good health. This receptor has the CDR3 CASSLTWGPHTEAFF. The nucleotide sequence reads TGTGCCAGCAGTTTAACCTGGGGACCCCACACTGAAGCTTTCTTT.